This T cell receptor beta chain appears in the sequencing data of a study of blood T cells in healthy people across ages. For the second PCR, which ran for about 6 to 11 cycles, a sample-barcoded 5' primer and a J-beta primer mix were used. MiXCR, run by TCRdb on the 5' RACE reads, gives a single entry per CDR3 protein. The top ten hold about 22% of the sample, which has about 970,000 distinct CDR3 sequences, roughly half seen once. CDR3 length: 15 amino acids. Germline V gene sequence: CDR1 DFQATT, CDR2 SNEGSKA (reference sequence). To note about this clonotype: At one end the junction does not follow the germline gene, possibly because of a read error.

This clonotype was obtained from a woman aged 55-70 years in good health. The gene calls are TRBV20-1 and TRBJ1-2; tentative D call: TRBD1 (5 bases). The sample comprised blood. The CDR3 loop reads CSAGGATGVYYGYIF. CDR3 bases: TGCAGTGCCGGAGGGGCGACCGGCGTTTACTATGGCTACATCTTC.